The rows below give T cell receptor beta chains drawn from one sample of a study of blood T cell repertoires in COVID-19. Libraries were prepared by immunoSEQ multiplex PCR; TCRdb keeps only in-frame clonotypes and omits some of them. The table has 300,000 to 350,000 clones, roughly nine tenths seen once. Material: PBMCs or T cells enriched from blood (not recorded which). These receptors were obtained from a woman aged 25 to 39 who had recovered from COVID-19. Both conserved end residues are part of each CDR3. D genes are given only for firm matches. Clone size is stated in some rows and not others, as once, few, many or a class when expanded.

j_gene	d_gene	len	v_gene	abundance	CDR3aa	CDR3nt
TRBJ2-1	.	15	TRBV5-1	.	CASSLEGPAYNEQFF	TGCGCCAGCAGCTTGGAGGGGCCTGCCTACAATGAGCAGTTCTTC
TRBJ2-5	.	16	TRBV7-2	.	CASSLNAGGLGETQYF	TGTGCCAGCAGCTTAAACGCAGGGGGACTTGGGGAGACCCAGTACTTC
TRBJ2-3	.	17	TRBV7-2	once	CASSLRAGTASTDTQYF	TGTGCCAGCAGCTTGCGGGCGGGGACCGCTAGCACAGATACGCAGTATTTT
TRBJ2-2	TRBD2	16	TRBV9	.	CASSVVPAGAGGELFF	TGTGCCAGCAGCGTAGTTCCAGCGGGAGCCGGGGGGGAGCTGTTTTTT
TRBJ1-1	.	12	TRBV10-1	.	CASSPSNNEAFF	TGCGCCAGCAGTCCATCCAACAATGAAGCTTTCTTT
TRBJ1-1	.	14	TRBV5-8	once	CASSLGHGYTEAFF	TGTGCCAGCAGCTTGGGGCACGGGTACACTGAAGCTTTCTTT
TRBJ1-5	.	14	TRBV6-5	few	CASTGQGLNQPQHF	TGTGCCAGCACGGGGCAGGGACTAAATCAGCCCCAGCATTTT
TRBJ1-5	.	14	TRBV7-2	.	CASSPGVSSQPQHF	TGTGCCAGCAGCCCAGGGGTTTCTAGTCAGCCCCAGCATTTT
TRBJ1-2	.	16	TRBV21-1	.	CASREGTGSPEGGYTF	TGTGCCAGCAGAGAAGGGACAGGGAGTCCGGAGGGGGGCTACACCTTC
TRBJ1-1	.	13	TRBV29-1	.	CSASRASDTEAFF	TGCAGCGCCTCCAGGGCTTCGGACACTGAAGCTTTCTTT
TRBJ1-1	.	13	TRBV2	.	CASSEGPYTEAFF	TGTGCCAGCAGTGAAGGGCCCTACACTGAAGCTTTCTTT
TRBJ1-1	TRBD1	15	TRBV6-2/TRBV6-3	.	CASSYRGQGGTEAFF	TGTGCCAGCAGTTACAGGGGACAGGGGGGAACTGAAGCTTTCTTT
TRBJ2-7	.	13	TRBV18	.	CASSPLSSYEQYF	TGTGCCAGCTCACCACTTAGCTCCTACGAGCAGTACTTC
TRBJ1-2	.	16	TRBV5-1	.	CASSPTRDGANYGYTF	TGCGCCAGCAGCCCCACGCGTGATGGAGCTAACTATGGCTACACCTTC
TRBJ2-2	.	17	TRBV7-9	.	CASRPAVTNQQPGELFF	TGTGCCAGCAGGCCCGCTGTAACAAACCAACAGCCCGGGGAGCTGTTTTTT
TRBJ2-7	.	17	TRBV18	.	CASSPGTLLSPTGEQYF	TGTGCCAGCTCACCGGGGACTTTGCTCTCTCCTACGGGGGAGCAGTACTTC
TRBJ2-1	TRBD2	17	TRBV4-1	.	CASSLGRTSGPYNEQFF	TGCGCCAGCAGCCTCGGTAGGACTAGCGGGCCTTACAATGAGCAGTTCTTC
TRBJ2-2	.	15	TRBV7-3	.	CASSPAGQAAGELFF	TGTGCCAGCAGCCCGGCAGGGCAAGCCGCCGGGGAGCTGTTTTTT
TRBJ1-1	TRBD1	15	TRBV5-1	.	CASSFQGTGVTEAFF	TGCGCCAGCAGCTTTCAGGGGACAGGGGTCACTGAAGCTTTCTTT
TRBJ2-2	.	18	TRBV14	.	CASSQDSPKLPNTGELFF	TGTGCCAGCAGCCAGGATTCCCCCAAACTACCGAACACCGGGGAGCTGTTTTTT
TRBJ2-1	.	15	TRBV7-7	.	CASSLDGSSYNEQFF	TGTGCTAGCAGCTTAGATGGTAGTTCCTACAATGAGCAGTTCTTC
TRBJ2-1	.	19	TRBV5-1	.	CASSLDLGLGSGSYNEQFF	TGCGCCAGCAGCTTGGATTTGGGCCTCGGGAGCGGCTCCTACAATGAGCAGTTCTTC
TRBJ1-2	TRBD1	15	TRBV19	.	CASSYEEGALGGYTF	TGTGCCAGTAGTTATGAGGAGGGGGCATTAGGTGGCTACACCTTC
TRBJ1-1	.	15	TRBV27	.	CASSLIPQGNTEAFF	TGTGCCAGCAGTCTTATCCCACAGGGAAACACTGAAGCTTTCTTT
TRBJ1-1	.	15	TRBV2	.	CASSGRVTGSTEAFF	TGTGCCAGCAGTGGAAGAGTGACAGGTTCGACTGAAGCTTTCTTT
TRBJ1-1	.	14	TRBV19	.	CASSRHPQNTEAFF	TGTGCCAGTAGTCGACACCCACAGAACACTGAAGCTTTCTTT
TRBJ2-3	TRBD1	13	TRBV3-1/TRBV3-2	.	CASSRQGADTQYF	TGTGCCAGCAGCCGACAGGGGGCGGATACGCAGTATTTT
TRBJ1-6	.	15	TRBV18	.	CASSPGSGENSPLHF	TGTGCCAGCTCACCCGGTTCAGGGGAGAATTCACCCCTCCACTTT
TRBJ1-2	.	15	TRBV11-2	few	CASSLGGSTNYGYTF	TGTGCCAGCAGCTTAGGTGGGAGTACTAACTATGGCTACACCTTC
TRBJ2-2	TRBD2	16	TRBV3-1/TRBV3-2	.	CASSQLLAGVLGELFF	TGTGCCAGCAGCCAGTTATTGGCGGGAGTACTCGGGGAGCTGTTTTTT
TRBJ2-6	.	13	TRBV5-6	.	CASSPSGANVLTF	TGTGCCAGCAGCCCTTCTGGGGCCAACGTCCTGACTTTC
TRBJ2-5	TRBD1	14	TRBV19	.	CASSRQGLGETQYF	TGTGCCAGTAGTAGACAGGGCCTTGGCGAGACCCAGTACTTC
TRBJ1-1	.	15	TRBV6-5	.	CASSYSSGGNTEAFF	TGTGCCAGCAGTTACTCGTCTGGAGGGAACACTGAAGCTTTCTTT
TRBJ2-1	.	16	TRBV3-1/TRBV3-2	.	CASSQAGVQPAGEQFF	TGTGCCAGCAGCCAAGCGGGGGTACAGCCAGCTGGCGAGCAGTTCTTC
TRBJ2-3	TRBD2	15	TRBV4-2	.	CASSRASGRPDTQYF	TGTGCCAGCAGCCGGGCTAGCGGGAGACCAGATACGCAGTATTTT
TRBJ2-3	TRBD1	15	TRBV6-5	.	CASSYQTGEADTQYF	TGTGCCAGCAGTTACCAGACAGGGGAAGCAGATACGCAGTATTTT
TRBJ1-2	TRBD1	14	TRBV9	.	CASSVAQGAGGYTF	TGTGCCAGCAGCGTAGCGCAGGGGGCCGGTGGCTACACCTTC
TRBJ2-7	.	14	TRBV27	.	CASRPYSDDNEQYF	TGTGCCAGCAGGCCATATTCAGATGACAACGAGCAGTACTTC
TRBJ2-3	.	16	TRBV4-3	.	CASSRDLTSRTDTQYF	TGCGCCAGCAGCCGGGACTTGACCTCGCGCACAGATACGCAGTATTTT
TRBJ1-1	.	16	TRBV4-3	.	CASSQDPSRAYEEAFF	TGCGCCAGCAGCCAAGACCCCTCAAGAGCTTACGAGGAAGCTTTCTTT
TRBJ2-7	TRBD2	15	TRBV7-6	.	CASSLYSGGSYEQYF	TGTGCCAGCAGCTTATACAGCGGGGGTTCCTACGAGCAGTACTTC
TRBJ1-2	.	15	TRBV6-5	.	CASSYAADAGYGYTF	TGTGCCAGCAGTTACGCGGCCGACGCTGGGTATGGCTACACCTTC
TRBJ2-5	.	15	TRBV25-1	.	CASSEYERSQETQYF	TGTGCCAGCAGTGAATATGAGAGGTCCCAAGAGACCCAGTACTTC
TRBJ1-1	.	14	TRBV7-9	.	CASSLSAGYTEAFF	TGTGCCAGCAGCTTATCAGCAGGATACACTGAAGCTTTCTTT
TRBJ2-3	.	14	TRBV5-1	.	CASSLAQSTDTQYF	TGCGCCAGCAGCTTGGCCCAGAGCACAGATACGCAGTATTTT
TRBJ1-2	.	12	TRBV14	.	CASSQDLRGYTF	TGTGCCAGCAGCCAAGATCTACGGGGCTACACCTTC
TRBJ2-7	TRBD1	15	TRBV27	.	CASSSPGTASYEQYF	TGTGCCAGCAGTTCCCCCGGGACAGCCTCCTACGAGCAGTACTTC
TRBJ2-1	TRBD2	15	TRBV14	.	CASKARLAADNEQFF	TGTGCCAGCAAGGCGCGACTAGCGGCCGACAATGAGCAGTTCTTC
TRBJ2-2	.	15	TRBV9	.	CASSVGQVDTGELFF	TGTGCCAGCAGCGTAGGACAGGTGGACACCGGGGAGCTGTTTTTT
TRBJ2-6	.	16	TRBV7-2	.	CASSSLYYSGANVLTF	TGTGCCAGCAGCAGCCTATATTACTCTGGGGCCAACGTCCTGACTTTC
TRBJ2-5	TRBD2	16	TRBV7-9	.	CASSLGDYSFQETQYF	TGTGCCAGCAGCTTAGGGGACTATAGTTTCCAAGAGACCCAGTACTTC
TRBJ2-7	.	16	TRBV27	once	CASTQWGGWGTYEQYF	TGTGCCAGCACCCAATGGGGAGGTTGGGGGACCTACGAGCAGTACTTC
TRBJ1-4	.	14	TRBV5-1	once	CASSLEAGDEKLFF	TGCGCCAGCAGCTTGGAAGCAGGGGACGAAAAACTGTTTTTT
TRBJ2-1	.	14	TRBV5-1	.	CASMSTSDSNEQFF	TGCGCCAGCATGTCGACATCGGACTCCAATGAGCAGTTCTTC
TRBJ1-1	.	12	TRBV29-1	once	CSVEGEDTEAFF	TGCAGCGTTGAGGGGGAGGACACTGAAGCTTTCTTT
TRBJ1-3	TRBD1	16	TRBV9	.	CASTRDRSGLGNTIYF	TGTGCCAGCACCCGGGACAGATCCGGCCTTGGAAACACCATATATTTT
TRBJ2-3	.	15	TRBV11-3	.	CASSLKEGAADTQYF	TGTGCCAGCAGCTTAAAGGAGGGCGCGGCAGATACGCAGTATTTT